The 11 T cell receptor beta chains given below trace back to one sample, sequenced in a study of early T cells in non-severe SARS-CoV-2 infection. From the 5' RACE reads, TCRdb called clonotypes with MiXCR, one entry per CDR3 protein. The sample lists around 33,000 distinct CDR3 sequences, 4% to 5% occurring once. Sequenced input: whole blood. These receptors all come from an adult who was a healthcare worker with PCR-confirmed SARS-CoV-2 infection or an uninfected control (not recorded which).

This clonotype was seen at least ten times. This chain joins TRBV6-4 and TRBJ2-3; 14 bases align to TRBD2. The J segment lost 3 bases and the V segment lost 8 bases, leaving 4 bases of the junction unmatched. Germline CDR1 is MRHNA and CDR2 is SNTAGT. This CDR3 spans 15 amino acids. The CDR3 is CASSGTSGGTDTQYF. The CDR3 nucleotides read TGTGCCAGCTCCGGGACTAGCGGGGGAACAGATACGCAGTATTTT.

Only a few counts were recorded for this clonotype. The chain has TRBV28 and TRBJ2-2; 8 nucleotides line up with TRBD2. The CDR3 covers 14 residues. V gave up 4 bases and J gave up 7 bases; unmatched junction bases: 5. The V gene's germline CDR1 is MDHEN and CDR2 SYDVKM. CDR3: CASSSLAGGGELFF. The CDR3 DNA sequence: TGTGCCAGCAGTTCGCTGGCGGGGGGCGGGGAGCTGTTTTTT. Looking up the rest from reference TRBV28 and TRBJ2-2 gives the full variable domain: DVKVTQSSRYLVKRTGEKVFLECVQDMDHENMFWYRQDPGLGLRLIYFSYDVKMKEKGDIPEGYSVSREKKERFSLILESASTNQTSMYLCASSSLAGGGELFFGEGSRLTVL.

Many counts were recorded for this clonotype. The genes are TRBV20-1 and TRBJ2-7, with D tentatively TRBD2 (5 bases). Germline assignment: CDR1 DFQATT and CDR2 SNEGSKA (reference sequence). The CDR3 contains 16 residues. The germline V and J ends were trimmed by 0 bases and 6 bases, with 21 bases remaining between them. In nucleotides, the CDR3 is TGCAGTGCTAGAGATCGTGAAGGCCCCGCGGGTCGCGAGCAGTACTTC. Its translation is CSARDREGPAGREQYF.

The CDR3 is CASRNRPGVTNEKLFF. The DNA of the CDR3 is TGTGCCAGTAGGAATCGACCGGGAGTCACTAATGAAAAACTGTTTTTT. V gene TRBV19 combines with J gene TRBJ1-4; D is undetermined. Trimming took off 6 bases at V and 2 bases at J, with 16 bases between the two ends. Germline V CDR1 and CDR2: LNHDA, SQIVND (reference sequence). The CDR3 runs to 16 residues.

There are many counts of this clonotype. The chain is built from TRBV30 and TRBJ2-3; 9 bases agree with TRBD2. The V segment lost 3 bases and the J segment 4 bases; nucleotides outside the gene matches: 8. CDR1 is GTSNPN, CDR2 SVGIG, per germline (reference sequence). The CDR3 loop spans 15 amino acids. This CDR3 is CAWRILAGRADTQYF. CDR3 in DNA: TGTGCCTGGAGAATCCTAGCGGGGCGGGCAGATACGCAGTATTTT.

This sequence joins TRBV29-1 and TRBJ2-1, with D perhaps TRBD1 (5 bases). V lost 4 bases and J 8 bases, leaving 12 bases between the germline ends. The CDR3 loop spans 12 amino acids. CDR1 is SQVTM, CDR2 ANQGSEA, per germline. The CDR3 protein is CSVVGDRDEQFF. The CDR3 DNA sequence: TGCAGCGTTGTAGGGGATAGGGATGAGCAGTTCTTC.

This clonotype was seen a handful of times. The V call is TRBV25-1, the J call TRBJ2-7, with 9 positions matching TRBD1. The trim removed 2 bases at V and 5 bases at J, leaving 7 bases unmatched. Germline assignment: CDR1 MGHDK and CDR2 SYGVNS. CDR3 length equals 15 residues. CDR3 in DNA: TGTGCCAGCAGTGAAGCCGGGACAGGGCTTGACGAGCAGTACTTC. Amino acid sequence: CASSEAGTGLDEQYF.

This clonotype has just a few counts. The CDR3 loop reads CASSPRRAGLDTGELFF. DNA of the CDR3: TGTGCCAGCAGCCCGAGGCGAGCGGGGTTAGACACCGGGGAGCTGTTTTTT. The chain recombines TRBV11-3 with TRBJ2-2, with 7 bases fitting TRBD2. This CDR3 region has 17 residues. From germline, CDR1 is SGHNT and CDR2 YENEEA. Losses at the gene ends were 5 bases for V and 3 bases for J; bases not matched to a gene: 12.

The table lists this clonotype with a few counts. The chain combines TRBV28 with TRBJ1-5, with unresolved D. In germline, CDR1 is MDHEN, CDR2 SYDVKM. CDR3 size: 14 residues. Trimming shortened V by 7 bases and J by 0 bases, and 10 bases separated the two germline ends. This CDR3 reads CASNQVNSNQPQHF. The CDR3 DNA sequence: TGTGCCAGCAATCAAGTGAATAGCAATCAGCCCCAGCATTTT.

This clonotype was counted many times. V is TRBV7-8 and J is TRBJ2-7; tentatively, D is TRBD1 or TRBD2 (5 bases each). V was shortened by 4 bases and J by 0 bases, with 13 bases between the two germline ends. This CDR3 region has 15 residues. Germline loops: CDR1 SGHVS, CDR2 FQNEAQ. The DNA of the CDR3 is TGTGCCAGCAGCTCCAGGGACGCCAGCTCCTACGAGCAGTACTTC. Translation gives CASSSRDASSYEQYF. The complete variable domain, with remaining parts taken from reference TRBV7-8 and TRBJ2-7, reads GAGVSQSPRYKVAKRGQDVALRCDPISGHVSLFWYQQALGQGPEFLTYFQNEAQLDKSGLPSDRFFAERPEGSVSTLKIQRTQQEDSAVYLCASSSRDASSYEQYFGPGTRLTVT.

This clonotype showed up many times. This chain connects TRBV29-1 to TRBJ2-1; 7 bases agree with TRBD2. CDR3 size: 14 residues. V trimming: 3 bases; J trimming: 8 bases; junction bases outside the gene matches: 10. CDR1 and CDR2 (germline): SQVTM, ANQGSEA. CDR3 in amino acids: CSVDWRGTSYEQFF. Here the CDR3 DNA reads TGCAGCGTTGACTGGCGGGGGACCAGCTATGAGCAGTTCTTC.